The source of this T cell receptor (beta chain) is a study of T cells after posttransplantation cyclophosphamide (dated by TCRdb to the mid-2010s). Regarding the research as a whole: T cell repertoire reconstitution was tracked by TRB sequencing after myeloablative bone marrow transplantation in which posttransplantation cyclophosphamide was used as GVHD prophylaxis. Public TRB sequences were queried against a database of over 3,000 sequences associated with responses to pathogens, tumor antigens, self-antigens and alloantigens. Blood from all 35 or so PTCy patients with 1-year posttransplant specimens was subjected to TRB sequencing. Samples from approximately 40 PTCy-treated patients and 16 related bone marrow donors of those patients were subjected to antigen receptor sequencing. In 3 patients, up to roughly 3 additional blood samples taken between 2 and 5.2 years after transplant also underwent TRB sequencing, as did pretransplant blood from 4 patients. Because TRA and TRB clonality correlated tightly in roughly nine samples, the subsequent TCR analyses were limited to TRB only. What the work shows at the level of the full study, not this receptor alone: Donor-recipient similarity was low at 1-2 months but increased during the first year, and donor CD8+ memory clones often dominated later blood repertoires. The TRB repertoires of T cells infiltrating skin or the GI tract showed only limited overlap with the TRB repertoires found in blood. Across roughly 49 patients, TRB clonality was highly associated with recipient CMV seropositivity and CMV reactivation, and PTCy diversity was similar to diversity in CNI/methotrexate controls.

There are many counts of this clone. It has no known antigen specificity. Base qualities are not at hand, and no much larger clone is one base apart. Peripheral blood samples were provided by related bone marrow donors on the day of marrow donation. Mononuclear cells from peripheral blood and bone marrow were separated by Ficoll-Hypaque density centrifugation and then cryopreserved. Genomic DNA was the input for TRB sequencing, which was run either with the immunoSEQ assay at survey resolution or with the hsTCRB kit. Regarding the original processing steps: The immunoSEQ software handled the initial read processing, while the LymphoSeq R package was used for the repertoire analyses. Clonality was computed as 1 minus normalized Shannon entropy, and a Gini coefficient was also calculated for each TRB dataset. To infer phenotypes in unsorted samples, TRB sequences from sorted subsets of the recipient or donor were mapped onto unsorted samples from the same recipient. In its TCRdb copy, this immuneACCESS table keeps in-frame sequences only and misses some clones. Where compared with another copy, unresolved V genes explain less than half of these, and the others have no known cause. The V and J calls and the clone size are those of that table, but D and trimming were determined from the DNA. This sample has 20,000 to 30,000 clones in the table, none counted a single time. The ten biggest clones cover approximately 4% of the sample.

The germline V gene sets CDR1 to SGHTA and CDR2 to FQGNSA. The CDR3 numbers 14 residues from cysteine through phenylalanine. Solely the CDR3 DNA is kept, with 42 bases framed from the first base. V lost 5 bases and J lost 4 bases, and the count of bases not matched to a germline gene is 7. The sequence was obtained from a woman aged 45 to 65 in good health, CMV-negative, and a related stem cell transplant donor. Sequenced: PBMCs. The chain joins TRBV7-2 to TRBJ1-2; 7 bases in the middle match TRBD1. The DNA sequence is as follows: TGTGCCAGCAGCCGACCCGGGACAGTCTATGGCTACACCTTC. This translates into CASSRPGTVYGYTF.